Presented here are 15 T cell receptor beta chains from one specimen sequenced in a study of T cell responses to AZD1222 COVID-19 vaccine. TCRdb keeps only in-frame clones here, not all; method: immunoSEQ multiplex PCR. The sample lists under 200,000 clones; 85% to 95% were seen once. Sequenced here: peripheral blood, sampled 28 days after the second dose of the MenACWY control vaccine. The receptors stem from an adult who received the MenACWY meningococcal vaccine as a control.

CDR3 region: CASSEASGTTGGYTF. The DNA for the CDR3 is TGTGCCAGCAGCGAAGCTTCCGGGACTACGGGAGGCTACACCTTC. V usage is TRBV7-3 and J usage is TRBJ1-2, with D tentatively TRBD1 (5 bases). In germline, CDR1 is SGHTA, CDR2 FQGTGA. The CDR3 loop spans 15 amino acids. The V gene lost 5 bases and the J gene lost 8 bases, with 21 bases spanning the gap.

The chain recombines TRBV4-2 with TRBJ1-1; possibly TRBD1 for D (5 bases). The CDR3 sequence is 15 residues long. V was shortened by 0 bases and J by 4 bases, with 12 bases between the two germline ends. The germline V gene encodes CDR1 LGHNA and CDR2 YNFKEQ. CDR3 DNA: TGTGCCAGCAGCCAAGATATGAGGGGAGGCACTGAAGCTTTCTTT. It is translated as CASSQDMRGGTEAFF.

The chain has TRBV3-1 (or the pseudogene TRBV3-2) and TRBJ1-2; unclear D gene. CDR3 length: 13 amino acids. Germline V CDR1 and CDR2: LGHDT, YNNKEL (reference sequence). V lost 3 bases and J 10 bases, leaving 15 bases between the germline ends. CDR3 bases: TGTGCCAGCAGCCAGTCCCCTCAAGAATCCTACACCTTC. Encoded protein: CASSQSPQESYTF.

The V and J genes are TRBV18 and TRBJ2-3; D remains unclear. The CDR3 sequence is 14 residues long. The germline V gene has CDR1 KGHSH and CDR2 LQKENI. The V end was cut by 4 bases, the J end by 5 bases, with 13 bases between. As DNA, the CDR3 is TGTGCCAGCTCACGAACCCCTAGTGAAGATACGCAGTATTTT. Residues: CASSRTPSEDTQYF.

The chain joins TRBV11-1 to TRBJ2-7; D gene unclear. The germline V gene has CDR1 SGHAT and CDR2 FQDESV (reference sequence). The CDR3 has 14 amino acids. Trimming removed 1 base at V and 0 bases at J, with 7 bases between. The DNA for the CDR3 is TGTGCCAGCAGCTTAGATCAGGTCTCCTACGAGCAGTACTTC. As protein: CASSLDQVSYEQYF.

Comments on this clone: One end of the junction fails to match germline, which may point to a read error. The CDR3 nucleotides are TGTGCTAGCAGCTTAGTTAAAGTTTCCTACAATGAGCAGTTCTTC. Amino acids: CASSLVKVSYNEQFF. The chain carries TRBV7-7 and TRBJ2-1; D remains unclear. From germline, CDR1 is SSHAT and CDR2 FNYEAQ (reference sequence). CDR3 length: 15 residues.

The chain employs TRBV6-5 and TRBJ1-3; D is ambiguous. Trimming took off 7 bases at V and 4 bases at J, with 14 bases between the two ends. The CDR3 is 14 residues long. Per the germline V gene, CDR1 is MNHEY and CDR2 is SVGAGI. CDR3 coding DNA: TGTGCCAGCACTCCTTGGGGATCCGGAAACACCATATATTTT. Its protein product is CASTPWGSGNTIYF.

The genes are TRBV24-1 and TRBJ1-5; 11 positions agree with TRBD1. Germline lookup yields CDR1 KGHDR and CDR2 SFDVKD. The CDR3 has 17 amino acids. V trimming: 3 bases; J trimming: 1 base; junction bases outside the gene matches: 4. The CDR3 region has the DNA TGTGCCACCAGTGATCCTGGACAGGGGGCAAGCAATCAGCCCCAGCATTTT. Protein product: CATSDPGQGASNQPQHF.

CDR3 in DNA: TGTGCCTGGAGTGGATCGCTGGGACTAGCGGTGCAGTATTTT. It yields the protein CAWSGSLGLAVQYF. The chain links TRBV30 to TRBJ2-3; 11 bases fit TRBD2. Per the germline V gene, CDR1 is GTSNPN and CDR2 is SVGIG (reference sequence). CDR3 length: 14 amino acids. Unmatched junction bases numbered 8, after V lost 1 base and J lost 11 bases.

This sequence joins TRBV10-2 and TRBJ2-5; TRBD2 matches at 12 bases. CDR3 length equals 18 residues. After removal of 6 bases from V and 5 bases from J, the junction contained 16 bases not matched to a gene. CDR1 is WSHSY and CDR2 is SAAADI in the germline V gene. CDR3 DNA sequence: TGCGCCAGCAGCGACTTACTAGCGGGAGGATCCATCGGGGAGACCCAGTACTTC. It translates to CASSDLLAGGSIGETQYF.

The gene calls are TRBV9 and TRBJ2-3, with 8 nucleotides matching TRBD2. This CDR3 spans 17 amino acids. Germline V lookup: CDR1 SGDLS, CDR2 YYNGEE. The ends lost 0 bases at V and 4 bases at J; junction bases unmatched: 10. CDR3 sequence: CASSVDPPGGPADTQYF. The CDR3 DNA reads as TGTGCCAGCAGCGTAGACCCCCCGGGAGGGCCGGCAGATACGCAGTATTTT.

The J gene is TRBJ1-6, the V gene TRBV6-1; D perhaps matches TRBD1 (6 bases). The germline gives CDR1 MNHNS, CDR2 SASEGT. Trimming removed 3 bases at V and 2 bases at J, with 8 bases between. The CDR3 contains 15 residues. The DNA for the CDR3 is TGTGCCAGCAGTGACGGACAGACCTATAATTCACCCCTCCACTTT. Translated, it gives CASSDGQTYNSPLHF.

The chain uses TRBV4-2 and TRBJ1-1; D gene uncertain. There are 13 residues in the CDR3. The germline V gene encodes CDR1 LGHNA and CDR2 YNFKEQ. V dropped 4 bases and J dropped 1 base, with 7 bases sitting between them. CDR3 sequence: CASSPSWNTEAFF. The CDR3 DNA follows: TGTGCCAGCAGCCCAAGTTGGAACACTGAAGCTTTCTTT.

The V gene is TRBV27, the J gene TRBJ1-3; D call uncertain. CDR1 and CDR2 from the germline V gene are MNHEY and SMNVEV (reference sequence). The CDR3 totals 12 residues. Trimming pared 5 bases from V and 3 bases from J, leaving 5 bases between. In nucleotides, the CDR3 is TGTGCCAGCAGTCCCCTTGGAAACACCATATATTTT. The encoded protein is CASSPLGNTIYF.

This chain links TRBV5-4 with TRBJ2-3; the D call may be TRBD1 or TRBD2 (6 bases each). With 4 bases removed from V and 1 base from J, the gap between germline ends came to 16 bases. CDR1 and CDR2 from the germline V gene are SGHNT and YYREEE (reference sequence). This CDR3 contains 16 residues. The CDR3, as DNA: TGTGCCAGCAGCCGCCCGGGGGCGGATGGCACAGATACGCAGTATTTT. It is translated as CASSRPGADGTDTQYF. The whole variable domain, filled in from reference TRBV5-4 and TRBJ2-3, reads ETGVTQSPTHLIKTRGQQVTLRCSSQSGHNTVSWYQQALGQGPQFIFQYYREEENGRGNFPPRFSGLQFPNYSSELNVNALELDDSALYLCASSRPGADGTDTQYFGPGTRLTVL.